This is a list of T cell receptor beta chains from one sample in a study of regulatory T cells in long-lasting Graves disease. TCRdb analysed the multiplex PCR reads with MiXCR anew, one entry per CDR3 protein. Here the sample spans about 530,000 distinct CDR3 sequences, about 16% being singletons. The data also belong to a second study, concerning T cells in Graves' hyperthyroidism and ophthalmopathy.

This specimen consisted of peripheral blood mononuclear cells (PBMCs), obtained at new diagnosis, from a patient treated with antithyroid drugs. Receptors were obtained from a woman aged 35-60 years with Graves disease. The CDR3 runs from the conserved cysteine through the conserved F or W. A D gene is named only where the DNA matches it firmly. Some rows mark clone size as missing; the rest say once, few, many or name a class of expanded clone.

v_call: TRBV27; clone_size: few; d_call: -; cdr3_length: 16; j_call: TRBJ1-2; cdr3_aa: CASSRGQFQANYGYTF; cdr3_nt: TGTGCCAGCAGCCGGGGGCAGTTCCAAGCTAACTATGGCTACACCTTC
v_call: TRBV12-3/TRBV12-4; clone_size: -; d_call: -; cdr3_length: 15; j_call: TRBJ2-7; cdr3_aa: CASSLVWGVDYEQYF; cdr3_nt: TGTGCCAGCAGTTTGGTCTGGGGGGTGGACTACGAGCAGTACTTC
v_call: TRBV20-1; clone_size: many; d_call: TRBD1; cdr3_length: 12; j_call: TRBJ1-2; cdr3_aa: CSAPDRVNGYTF; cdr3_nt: TGCAGTGCCCCGGACAGGGTGAACGGCTACACCTTC
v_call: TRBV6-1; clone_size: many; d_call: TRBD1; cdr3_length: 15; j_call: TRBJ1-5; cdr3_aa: CASRRGGHGNQPQHF; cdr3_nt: TGTGCCAGCCGCAGGGGGGGGCATGGCAATCAGCCCCAGCATTTT
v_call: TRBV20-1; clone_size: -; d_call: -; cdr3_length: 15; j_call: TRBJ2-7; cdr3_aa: CSARSQTGGSYEQYF; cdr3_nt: TGCAGTGCTAGAAGCCAGACAGGCGGTTCCTACGAGCAGTACTTC
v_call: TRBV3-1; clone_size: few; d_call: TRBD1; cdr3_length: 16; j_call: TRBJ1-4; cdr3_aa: CASSQVLRQGVGKLFF; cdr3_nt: TGTGCCAGCAGCCAAGTTCTCCGACAGGGGGTTGGTAAACTGTTTTTT
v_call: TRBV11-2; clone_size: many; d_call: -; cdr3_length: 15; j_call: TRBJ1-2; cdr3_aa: CASSLDPGARDGYTF; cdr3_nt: TGTGCCAGCAGCTTAGATCCGGGGGCGCGCGATGGCTACACCTTC
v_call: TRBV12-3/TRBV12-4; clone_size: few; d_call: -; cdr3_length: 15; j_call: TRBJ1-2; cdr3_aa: CASSLGVTGPYGYTF; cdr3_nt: TGTGCCAGCAGCTTAGGGGTGACAGGTCCTTATGGCTACACCTTC
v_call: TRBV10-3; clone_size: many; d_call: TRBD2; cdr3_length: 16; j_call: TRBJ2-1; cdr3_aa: CAISASSGGYYNEQFF; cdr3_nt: TGTGCCATCAGTGCGTCTAGCGGGGGGTACTACAATGAGCAGTTCTTC
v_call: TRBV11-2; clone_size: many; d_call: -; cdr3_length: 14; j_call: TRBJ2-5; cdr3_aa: CASSNVRGLETQYF; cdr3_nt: TGTGCCAGCAGCAACGTGAGGGGATTGGAGACCCAGTACTTC
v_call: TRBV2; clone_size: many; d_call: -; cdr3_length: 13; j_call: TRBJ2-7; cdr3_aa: CASSGSSQREQYF; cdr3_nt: TGTGCCAGCAGTGGGTCCTCTCAGCGCGAGCAGTACTTC
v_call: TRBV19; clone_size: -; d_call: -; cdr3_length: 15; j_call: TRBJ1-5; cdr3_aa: CASSLRVGGNQPKHF; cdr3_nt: TGTGCCAGTAGTCTCAGGGTTGGGGGCAATCAGCCCAAGCATTTT
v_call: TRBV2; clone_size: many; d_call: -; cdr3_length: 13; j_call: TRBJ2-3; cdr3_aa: CASSGGAGDTQYF; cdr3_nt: TGTGCCAGCTCTGGGGGGGCCGGAGATACGCAGTATTTT
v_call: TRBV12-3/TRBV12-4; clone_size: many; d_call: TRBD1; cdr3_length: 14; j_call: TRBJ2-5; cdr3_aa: CASSLRDRGETQYF; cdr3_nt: TGTGCCAGCAGTTTGCGGGACAGGGGGGAGACCCAGTACTTC
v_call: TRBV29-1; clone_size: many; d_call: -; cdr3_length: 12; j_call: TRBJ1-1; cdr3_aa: CSAIRGNTEAFF; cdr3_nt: TGCAGCGCGATCAGGGGGAACACTGAAGCTTTCTTT
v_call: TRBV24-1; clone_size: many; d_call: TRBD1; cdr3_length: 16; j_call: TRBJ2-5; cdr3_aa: CATSDLGTDRQETQYF; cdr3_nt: TGTGCCACCAGTGATTTGGGGACAGACCGACAAGAGACCCAGTACTTC
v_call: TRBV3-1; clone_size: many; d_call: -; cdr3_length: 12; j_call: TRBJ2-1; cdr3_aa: CASSQLRGEQFF; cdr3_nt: TGTGCCAGCAGCCAACTTCGGGGGGAGCAGTTCTTC
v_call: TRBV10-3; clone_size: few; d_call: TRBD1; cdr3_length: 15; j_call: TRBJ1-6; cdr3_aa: CAIRAVDRGHSPLHF; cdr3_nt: TGTGCCATCAGGGCCGTGGACAGGGGTCATTCACCCCTCCACTTT
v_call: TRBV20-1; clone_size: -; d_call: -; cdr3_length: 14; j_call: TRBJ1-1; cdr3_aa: CSARDISENTEASF; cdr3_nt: TGCAGTGCTAGAGATATCTCCGAGAACACTGAAGCTTCCTTT
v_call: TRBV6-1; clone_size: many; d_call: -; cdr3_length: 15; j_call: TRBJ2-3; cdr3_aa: CASIGWAGVTDTQYF; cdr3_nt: TGTGCCAGCATCGGATGGGCAGGGGTAACAGATACGCAGTATTTT
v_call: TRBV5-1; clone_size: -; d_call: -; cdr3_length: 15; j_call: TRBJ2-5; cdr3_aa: CASSFSDNSQETQYF; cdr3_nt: TGCGCCAGCAGCTTTTCGGACAACTCCCAAGAGACCCAGTACTTC
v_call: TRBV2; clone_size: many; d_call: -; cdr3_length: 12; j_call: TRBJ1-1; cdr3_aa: CASSGGVTEAFF; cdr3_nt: TGTGCCAGCAGTGGGGGGGTCACTGAAGCTTTCTTT
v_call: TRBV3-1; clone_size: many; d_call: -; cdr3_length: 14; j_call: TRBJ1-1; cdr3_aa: CASSQRTENTEAFF; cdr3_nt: TGTGCCAGCAGCCAGCGCACAGAGAACACTGAAGCTTTCTTT
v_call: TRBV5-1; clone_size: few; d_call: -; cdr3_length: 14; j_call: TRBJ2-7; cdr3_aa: CASSPYHWGEEQYF; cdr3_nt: TGCGCCAGCAGCCCCTACCACTGGGGGGAGGAGCAGTACTTC
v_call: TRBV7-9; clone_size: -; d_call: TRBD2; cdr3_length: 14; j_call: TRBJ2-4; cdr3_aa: CASNSPAGENIQYF; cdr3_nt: TGTGCCAGCAACTCCCCAGCGGGGGAAAACATTCAGTACTTT
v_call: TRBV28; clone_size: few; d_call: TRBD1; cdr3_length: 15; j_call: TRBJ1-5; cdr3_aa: CASSNTGEINQPQHF; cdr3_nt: TGTGCCAGCAGCAATACAGGGGAGATCAATCAGCCCCAGCATTTT
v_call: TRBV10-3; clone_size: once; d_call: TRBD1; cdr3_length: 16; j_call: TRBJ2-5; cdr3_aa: CATATGAPTYQETQYF; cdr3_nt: TGTGCCACCGCCACAGGGGCCCCGACGTACCAAGAGACCCAGTACTTC
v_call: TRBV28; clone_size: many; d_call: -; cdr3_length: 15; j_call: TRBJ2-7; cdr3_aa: CASSPSSSDSYEQYF; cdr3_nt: TGTGCCAGCAGTCCCTCCTCGAGCGATTCCTACGAGCAGTACTTC
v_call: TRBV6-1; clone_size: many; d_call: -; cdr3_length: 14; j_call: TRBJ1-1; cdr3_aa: CASRPEWRGTEAFF; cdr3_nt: TGTGCCAGCAGGCCAGAATGGAGGGGCACTGAAGCTTTCTTT
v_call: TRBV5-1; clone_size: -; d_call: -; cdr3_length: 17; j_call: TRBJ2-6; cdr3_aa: CASSLVVADSGANVLTF; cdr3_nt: TGCGCCAGCAGCTTGGTTGTAGCTGACTCTGGGGCCAACGTCCTGACTTTC
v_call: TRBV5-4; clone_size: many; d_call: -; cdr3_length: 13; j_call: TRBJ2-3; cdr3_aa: CASSIQGQDTQYF; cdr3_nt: TGTGCCAGCAGCATACAGGGACAAGATACGCAGTATTTT
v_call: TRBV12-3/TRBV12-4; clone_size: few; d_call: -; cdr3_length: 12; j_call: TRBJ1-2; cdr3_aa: CASSPYAAGYTF; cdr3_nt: TGTGCCAGCAGCCCTTACGCGGCGGGCTACACCTTC